These 9 T cell receptor beta chains came from one sample sequenced in a study of blood T cell repertoires in COVID-19. Sequenced by immunoSEQ multiplex PCR; TCRdb stores in-frame clones only, minus some. The data hold 200,000 to 250,000 clones, with 80% observed a single time. The sequenced material came from PBMCs or T cells enriched from blood (not recorded which). The receptors stem from a woman aged 35 to 49 with acute COVID-19.

This chain joins TRBV6-6 and TRBJ2-2; D perhaps matches TRBD1 (5 bases). Germline V gene data show CDR1 as MNHNY and CDR2 as SVGAGI (reference sequence). The CDR3 runs to 15 residues. Trimming shortened V by 0 bases and J by 3 bases, and 8 bases separated the two germline ends. CDR3 region: CASSYSGADTGELFF. CDR3 DNA sequence: TGTGCCAGCAGTTACTCAGGGGCGGACACCGGGGAGCTGTTTTTT.

V is TRBV5-6 and J is TRBJ2-7, with D uncertain. Trimming cost V 0 bases and J 0 bases, with 19 bases left between them. CDR1 and CDR2 (germline): SGHDT, YYEEEE. CDR3 length: 18 amino acids. CDR3: CASSLGELRLQLSYEQYF. CDR3 coding DNA: TGTGCCAGCAGCTTGGGCGAACTCCGGTTACAGCTCTCCTACGAGCAGTACTTC.

This clone was seen more than once but under ten times. The chain employs TRBV14 and TRBJ2-7; D might be TRBD2 (6 bases). The CDR3 sequence is 14 residues long. CDR1 is SGHDN and CDR2 is FVKESK in the germline V gene. The germline V and J ends were trimmed by 4 bases and 11 bases, with 21 bases remaining between them. DNA for the CDR3: TGTGCCAGCAGCCGTCGGGGGAGTAACTCAGAAAAGTACTTC. This codes for CASSRRGSNSEKYF.

The genes are TRBV28 and TRBJ2-2; 7 bases are a match to TRBD1. The length of the CDR3 is 16 residues. V lost 5 bases to trimming and J lost 2 bases; unmatched junction nucleotides: 8. Germline CDR1 and CDR2: MDHEN and SYDVKM. The CDR3 loop is CASSMHAGGNTGELFF. The DNA for the CDR3 is TGTGCCAGCAGTATGCACGCAGGGGGAAACACCGGGGAGCTGTTTTTT.

V is TRBV7-9 and J is TRBJ2-2; tentative D call: TRBD2 (6 bases). The V end was cut by 0 bases, the J end by 1 base, with 6 bases between. The CDR3 runs to 15 residues. Per the germline V gene, CDR1 is SEHNR and CDR2 is FQNEAQ (reference sequence). The chain's CDR3 is CASSLASGNTGELFF. For the CDR3, the DNA is TGTGCCAGCAGCTTAGCTAGCGGGAACACCGGGGAGCTGTTTTTT.

This clone is a singleton in its sample. This chain links TRBV7-9 with TRBJ2-7; TRBD2 might be the D (6 bases). The CDR3 is 18 residues long. Germline CDR1 reads SEHNR; CDR2 reads FQNEAQ (reference sequence). The V gene lost 1 base and the J gene lost 0 bases, with 19 bases spanning the gap. The CDR3 loop is CASSLEGPSVTSSYEQYF. CDR3 sequence (DNA): TGTGCCAGCAGCTTAGAAGGCCCTAGCGTTACGAGCTCCTACGAGCAGTACTTC.

This clone has a single count. The genes are TRBV3-1 (or the pseudogene TRBV3-2) and TRBJ2-5; a possible D gene is TRBD1 (6 bases). CDR1 LGHDT and CDR2 YNNKEL come from the germline V gene (reference sequence). The V gene lost 4 bases and the J gene lost 1 base, with 16 bases spanning the gap. The CDR3 is 16 residues long. CDR3 coding DNA: TGTGCCAGCAGCCCCCGTGGGGGACAACTCCAAGAGACCCAGTACTTC. Encoded protein: CASSPRGGQLQETQYF.

In its sample, this clone was seen a few times. In nucleotides, the CDR3 is TGTGCCAGCAGCCGAGGACAGTCCTATGGCTACACCTTC. Translating gives CASSRGQSYGYTF. The chain has TRBV12-3 or TRBV12-4 and TRBJ1-2; the D gene is possibly TRBD1 (6 bases). With 6 bases removed from V and 4 bases from J, the gap between germline ends came to 12 bases. This CDR3 is built from 13 residues.

The V and J genes are TRBV7-9 and TRBJ1-1; tentatively, D is TRBD1 (5 bases). This CDR3 region has 14 residues. The germline CDR1 and CDR2 sequences are SEHNR and FQNEAQ (reference sequence). Trimming removed 2 bases from V and 12 bases from J, with 19 bases in between. This chain's CDR3 is CASSLWSIPGVSFF. CDR3 DNA sequence: TGTGCCAGCAGCTTATGGTCAATACCGGGGGTGTCTTTCTTT.